Listed below are T cell receptor beta chains from one sample, sequenced in a study of cytomegalovirus exposure and HLA in healthy donors. Method: immunoSEQ multiplex PCR; TCRdb's copy keeps in-frame clones and lacks some. The sample includes 100,000 to 150,000 clones, 94% seen only once; the top ten take 1% to 1.5%. Sequencing was carried out using PBMCs. The origin of the receptors is a woman under 30 in good health and CMV-seronegative. Each CDR3 is given with its conserved first and last residue. A D gene is named only where the DNA matches it firmly. Not all rows give a size; the values are once, few, many and, for expanded clones, a class.

j_gene,v_gene,d_gene,abundance,CDR3aa,CDR3nt
TRBJ1-5,TRBV19,NA,NA,CASSMGSSNQPQHF,TGTGCCAGTAGTATGGGCAGTAGCAATCAGCCCCAGCATTTT
TRBJ2-1,TRBV7-2,NA,NA,CASSLTAGWGNEQFF,TGTGCCAGCAGCTTAACGGCGGGATGGGGCAATGAGCAGTTCTTC
TRBJ2-7,TRBV6-1,TRBD2,NA,CASSELAGSEQYF,TGTGCCAGCAGTGAACTAGCGGGAAGCGAGCAGTACTTC
TRBJ2-5,TRBV6-4,TRBD2,NA,CASSDQVSRCAGVKGTQYF,TGTGCCAGCAGTGACCAGGTGTCCAGGTGTGCGGGGGTGAAAGGGACCCAGTACTTC
TRBJ1-4,TRBV15,TRBD1,NA,CATSRPGQINEKLFF,TGTGCCACCAGCAGACCGGGACAGATTAATGAAAAACTGTTTTTT
TRBJ2-7,TRBV7-4,TRBD2,NA,CASSGGGSDCNLEQYF,TGTGCCAGCAGCGGGGGGGGTAGCGACTGTAATCTCGAGCAGTACTTC
TRBJ2-5,TRBV5-1,NA,NA,CASSLGGEQETQYF,TGCGCCAGCAGCTTGGGGGGGGAACAAGAGACCCAGTACTTC
TRBJ2-3,TRBV4-1,NA,NA,CASSRLGVHTDTQYF,TGCGCCAGCAGCCGACTAGGGGTTCACACAGATACGCAGTATTTT
TRBJ1-5,TRBV30,TRBD1,NA,CAWSEAGGGSNQPQHF,TGTGCCTGGAGTGAAGCAGGGGGCGGAAGCAATCAGCCCCAGCATTTT
TRBJ1-2,TRBV30,TRBD1,NA,CAWADRGYGYTF,TGTGCCTGGGCCGACAGGGGCTATGGCTACACCTTC
TRBJ2-2,TRBV30,NA,NA,CAWRALGPGELFF,TGTGCCTGGAGGGCGCTAGGTCCCGGGGAGCTGTTTTTT
TRBJ2-7,TRBV9,NA,once,CASSVDQVGEQYF,TGTGCCAGCAGCGTAGATCAGGTGGGCGAGCAGTACTTC
TRBJ2-1,TRBV27,NA,NA,CASSFRSLAANEQFF,TGTGCCAGCAGTTTCAGGTCCTTAGCGGCCAATGAGCAGTTCTTC
TRBJ2-7,TRBV27,TRBD1,NA,CASSFTGTGNEQYF,TGTGCCAGCAGTTTTACCGGGACAGGGAACGAGCAGTACTTC
TRBJ1-6,TRBV6-1,NA,NA,CASSEFEADNNSPLHF,TGTGCCAGCAGTGAATTTGAGGCAGATAACAATTCACCCCTCCACTTT
TRBJ1-1,TRBV29-1,NA,once,CSVLRTLSTEAFF,TGCAGCGTCCTCCGGACACTTAGTACTGAAGCTTTCTTT
TRBJ1-3,TRBV2,NA,NA,CASNQASGNTIYF,TGTGCCAGCAACCAGGCCTCTGGAAACACCATATATTTT
TRBJ2-1,TRBV6-1,NA,NA,CASSETGLYNEQFF,TGTGCCAGCAGTGAGACAGGACTCTACAATGAGCAGTTCTTC
TRBJ1-1,TRBV2,NA,NA,CASIGHGNTEAFF,TGTGCCAGCATTGGACACGGGAACACTGAAGCTTTCTTT
TRBJ1-4,TRBV6-6,NA,NA,CASSYPLGEELFF,TGTGCCAGCAGTTACCCCCTTGGGGAGGAACTGTTTTTT
TRBJ2-3,TRBV6-1,NA,few,CASRDPGVDTQYF,TGTGCCAGCCGCGACCCGGGGGTCGATACGCAGTATTTT
TRBJ2-7,TRBV6-5,TRBD2,NA,CASSYGTSGDYEQYF,TGTGCCAGCAGTTACGGGACTAGCGGGGATTACGAGCAGTACTTC
TRBJ2-7,TRBV18,TRBD1,once,CASSTPGQRSYEQYF,TGTGCCAGCTCAACTCCGGGACAGAGATCCTACGAGCAGTACTTC
TRBJ2-7,TRBV28,TRBD2,NA,CASTSFVAGTYEQYF,TGTGCCAGCACCTCATTCGTAGCGGGGACCTACGAGCAGTACTTC
TRBJ1-5,TRBV10-3,NA,NA,CAIKESNQPQHF,TGTGCCATCAAGGAGAGCAATCAGCCCCAGCATTTT
TRBJ2-4,TRBV30,NA,NA,CALASPGQNIQYF,TGTGCCTTGGCCAGCCCGGGTCAAAACATTCAGTACTTC
TRBJ2-1,TRBV28,TRBD1,NA,CASKQGISNEQFF,TGTGCCAGCAAACAGGGGATTAGCAATGAGCAGTTCTTC
TRBJ2-2,TRBV28,NA,NA,CASSEQVSNTGELFF,TGTGCCAGCAGTGAACAGGTTTCGAACACCGGGGAGCTGTTTTTT
TRBJ2-1,TRBV7-6,TRBD1,NA,CASSLGTGGSKREMAYNEQFF,TGTGCCAGCAGCCTAGGGACAGGGGGCTCTAAGCGGGAGATGGCCTACAATGAGCAGTTCTTC
TRBJ2-2,TRBV18,TRBD1,NA,CASSPPWTGGLSGELFF,TGTGCCAGCTCACCACCGTGGACAGGGGGTTTGTCCGGGGAGCTGTTTTTT
TRBJ1-5,TRBV19,TRBD1,NA,CASSPHAPGGSNQPQHF,TGTGCCAGTAGCCCCCACGCCCCAGGGGGAAGCAATCAGCCCCAGCATTTT
TRBJ2-1,TRBV4-1,NA,NA,CASSSHSHEQFF,TGCGCCAGCAGCTCCCACAGTCATGAGCAGTTCTTC